This is a list of T cell receptor beta chains from one sample in a study of human T cells and chemical hapten exposure. TCRdb reprocessed the RACE reads with MiXCR, giving one entry per CDR3 protein. Among roughly 150,000 distinct CDR3 sequences, 25% to 30% were seen once, and the ten largest hold about 2.1%. Sequences were derived from whole blood, sampled in connection with sensitization to the hapten diphenylcyclopropenone (DPC). The receptors here all came from a woman between 18 and 29 years old with alopecia areata. Some clones in this sample may be carry-over from other donors' samples. CDR3s include the opening cysteine and the closing phenylalanine or tryptophan. The order of the fields is CDR3 DNA, CDR3 protein, D gene, clone size, V gene, J gene. D genes are given only for firm matches. The size of a clone is reported for some rows only, either as once, few or many, or as a class for expanded clones.

CDR3 DNA: TGCAGCGTTCGAGATAGTGCAGCCAAAAACATTCAGTACTTC
CDR3 protein: CSVRDSAAKNIQYF
D gene: .
clone size: .
V gene: TRBV29-1
J gene: TRBJ2-4

CDR3 DNA: TGTGCCAGCAGTTTCCGGCAGTTGAACACTGAAGCTTTCTTT
CDR3 protein: CASSFRQLNTEAFF
D gene: .
clone size: few
V gene: TRBV27
J gene: TRBJ1-1

CDR3 DNA: TGTGCCAGCAGTATCCTCCGGGACAACTACGAGCAGTACTTC
CDR3 protein: CASSILRDNYEQYF
D gene: .
clone size: few
V gene: TRBV6-6
J gene: TRBJ2-7

CDR3 DNA: TGCAGTGCTAAGACAGGAACCTACGAGCAGTACTTC
CDR3 protein: CSAKTGTYEQYF
D gene: .
clone size: .
V gene: TRBV20-1
J gene: TRBJ2-7

CDR3 DNA: TGTGCCAGCAGCGTAACCGGGACTAGCGGGGCCGGGGAGCTGTTTTTT
CDR3 protein: CASSVTGTSGAGELFF
D gene: TRBD2
clone size: few
V gene: TRBV9
J gene: TRBJ2-2

CDR3 DNA: TGTGCCAGCAGCTTGACGGACAGGGGTAATAATTCACCCCTCCACTTT
CDR3 protein: CASSLTDRGNNSPLHF
D gene: TRBD1
clone size: few
V gene: TRBV7-2
J gene: TRBJ1-6

CDR3 DNA: TGTGCCAGCAGCCAAGGTGCCCCACCGAGGTCGTTCTTC
CDR3 protein: CASSQGAPPRSFF
D gene: .
clone size: few
V gene: TRBV7-9
J gene: TRBJ2-1

CDR3 DNA: TGTGCCTGGAGTGGGGCGGGAGCCCCGTACGAGCAGTACTTC
CDR3 protein: CAWSGAGAPYEQYF
D gene: TRBD2
clone size: once
V gene: TRBV30
J gene: TRBJ2-7

CDR3 DNA: TGTGCCAGCAGCGTATTTGAGGGACAAGGTTTGGATACGCAGTATTTT
CDR3 protein: CASSVFEGQGLDTQYF
D gene: .
clone size: .
V gene: TRBV9
J gene: TRBJ2-3

CDR3 DNA: TGTGCCATCAGTGGCGCCGGGACAGGGGGCGGTTACGAGCAGTACTTC
CDR3 protein: CAISGAGTGGGYEQYF
D gene: TRBD1
clone size: many
V gene: TRBV10-3
J gene: TRBJ2-7

CDR3 DNA: TGCGCCAGCAGCCAGACCGGACTAAAAGAGACCCAGTACTTC
CDR3 protein: CASSQTGLKETQYF
D gene: .
clone size: .
V gene: TRBV4-1
J gene: TRBJ2-5

CDR3 DNA: TGCGCCAGCAGCCAACCGGACAGGGTGACTGAAGCTTTCTTT
CDR3 protein: CASSQPDRVTEAFF
D gene: TRBD1
clone size: few
V gene: TRBV4-1
J gene: TRBJ1-1

CDR3 DNA: TGTGCCAGCAGTGAATCCGGACGAAACACTGAAGCTTTCTTT
CDR3 protein: CASSESGRNTEAFF
D gene: .
clone size: few
V gene: TRBV25-1
J gene: TRBJ1-1

CDR3 DNA: TGTGCCAGCAGCTTTAGCCGCACAGATACGCAGTATTTT
CDR3 protein: CASSFSRTDTQYF
D gene: .
clone size: few
V gene: TRBV7-9
J gene: TRBJ2-3

CDR3 DNA: TGCGCCAGCAGCCAAGATGGGGCGGGGGGGCAGTTCTTC
CDR3 protein: CASSQDGAGGQFF
D gene: TRBD2
clone size: .
V gene: TRBV4-1
J gene: TRBJ2-1

CDR3 DNA: TGTGCCAGCAGCCAACGAATGGGGCAATTCTCTGGAAACACCATATATTTT
CDR3 protein: CASSQRMGQFSGNTIYF
D gene: .
clone size: .
V gene: TRBV4-2
J gene: TRBJ1-3

CDR3 DNA: TGTGCCACCATACCAACGTCCGGACAGTTCTACGAGCAGTACTTC
CDR3 protein: CATIPTSGQFYEQYF
D gene: .
clone size: .
V gene: TRBV2
J gene: TRBJ2-7

CDR3 DNA: TGCAGTGCCGCCCCCCGGGACAGATCCAACACCATATATTTT
CDR3 protein: CSAAPRDRSNTIYF
D gene: TRBD1
clone size: .
V gene: TRBV20-1
J gene: TRBJ1-3

CDR3 DNA: TGTGCCAGCAGCGCGTCGGAGGCCGATACGCAGTATTTT
CDR3 protein: CASSASEADTQYF
D gene: .
clone size: few
V gene: TRBV9
J gene: TRBJ2-3

CDR3 DNA: TGCAGCGTTGTCCCGTCGGGGGTCGAGCAGTACTTC
CDR3 protein: CSVVPSGVEQYF
D gene: .
clone size: .
V gene: TRBV29-1
J gene: TRBJ2-7

CDR3 DNA: TGTGCCAGCAGCTTAGTTATCGTTAGCGGGGAAAATGAGCAGTTCTTC
CDR3 protein: CASSLVIVSGENEQFF
D gene: TRBD2
clone size: few
V gene: TRBV7-6
J gene: TRBJ2-1

CDR3 DNA: TGCAGCGTTGAGGCCGGCACAGATACGCAGTATTTT
CDR3 protein: CSVEAGTDTQYF
D gene: .
clone size: few
V gene: TRBV29-1
J gene: TRBJ2-3

CDR3 DNA: TGCAGCTATGTAAGGGATGAGCAGTTCTTC
CDR3 protein: CSYVRDEQFF
D gene: .
clone size: .
V gene: TRBV29-1
J gene: TRBJ2-1

CDR3 DNA: TGTGCCAGCAGCCCCCTTAGCACAGATACGCAGTATTTT
CDR3 protein: CASSPLSTDTQYF
D gene: .
clone size: few
V gene: TRBV11-3
J gene: TRBJ2-3

CDR3 DNA: TGTGCCAGCAGCTCGGAACAGGGAGAAGGGGCCAACGTCCTGACTTTC
CDR3 protein: CASSSEQGEGANVLTF
D gene: .
clone size: few
V gene: TRBV9
J gene: TRBJ2-6

CDR3 DNA: TGTGCCAGCAGCCCCTCCGGGACAGGGATGGTTGGGACCCAGTACTTC
CDR3 protein: CASSPSGTGMVGTQYF
D gene: TRBD1
clone size: .
V gene: TRBV7-3
J gene: TRBJ2-5

CDR3 DNA: TGTGCCAGCAGCTTAATGGGGAACCACGAGCAGTACTTC
CDR3 protein: CASSLMGNHEQYF
D gene: .
clone size: few
V gene: TRBV7-6
J gene: TRBJ2-7

CDR3 DNA: TGTGCCAGCGGGGACAGGTTTAAGGGCTATGGCTACACCTTC
CDR3 protein: CASGDRFKGYGYTF
D gene: TRBD1
clone size: .
V gene: TRBV6-5
J gene: TRBJ1-2

CDR3 DNA: TGTGCCAGCAGCTCCGGGGGGGGGATGGCTGAAGCTTTCTTT
CDR3 protein: CASSSGGGMAEAFF
D gene: .
clone size: few
V gene: TRBV6-2/TRBV6-3
J gene: TRBJ1-1

CDR3 DNA: TGTGCCAGCAGTGACAGATATGAGCAGTTCTTC
CDR3 protein: CASSDRYEQFF
D gene: .
clone size: many
V gene: TRBV6-2/TRBV6-3
J gene: TRBJ2-1

CDR3 DNA: TGTGCCAGCAGTGATTGGGACGCCGACGTCGAGCAGTACTTC
CDR3 protein: CASSDWDADVEQYF
D gene: .
clone size: .
V gene: TRBV28
J gene: TRBJ2-7

CDR3 DNA: TGTGCCAGCAGTCTAAGGAGTACTGGAAACACCATATATTTT
CDR3 protein: CASSLRSTGNTIYF
D gene: .
clone size: .
V gene: TRBV27
J gene: TRBJ1-3